This T cell receptor (beta chain) stems from a study of Ad26.COV2.S vaccination and SARS-CoV-2 variants. TCRdb's copy holds only in-frame clones and misses some; the assay was immunoSEQ multiplex PCR. The sample holds 250,000 to 300,000 clones, around 87% seen once. Findings and limits, study-wide: Placebo recipients showed lower spike-specific TCR breadth than vaccinees.

Treatment noted: over 15 received Ad26.COV2.S at low or high dose, single or two shots; several received placebo; per-sample allocation not given. Vaccine and placebo recipients were sampled on day 63 after the first injection. A note on this clone: Antigen: not known.

This CDR3 is built from 13 residues. The trim removed 6 bases at V and 5 bases at J, leaving 4 bases unmatched. CDR1 is MNHEY, CDR2 SVGAGI, per germline. The source of this sequence is a person between 18 and 60 years old who received the Ad26.COV2.S COVID-19 vaccine or a placebo. The V call is TRBV6-5, the J call TRBJ2-5, with 9 positions matching TRBD2. Sequencing was performed on peripheral blood, taken in a trial of Ad26.COV2.S vaccine versus placebo. This CDR3 reads CASSRTSEETQYF. The CDR3 bases are TGTGCCAGCAGCCGGACTAGCGAGGAGACCCAGTACTTC.